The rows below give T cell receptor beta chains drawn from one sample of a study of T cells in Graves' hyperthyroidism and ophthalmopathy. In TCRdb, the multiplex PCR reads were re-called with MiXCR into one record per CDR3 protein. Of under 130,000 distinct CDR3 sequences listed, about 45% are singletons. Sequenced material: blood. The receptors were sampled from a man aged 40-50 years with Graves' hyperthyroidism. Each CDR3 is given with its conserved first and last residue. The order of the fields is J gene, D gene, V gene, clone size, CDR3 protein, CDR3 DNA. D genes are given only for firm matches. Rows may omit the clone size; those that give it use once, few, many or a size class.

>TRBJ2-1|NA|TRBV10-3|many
CAISEPLSGHNEQFF
TGTGCCATCAGTGAACCCCTTAGCGGCCACAATGAGCAGTTCTTC
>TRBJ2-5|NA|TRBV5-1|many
CASSPVGQGDFGETQYF
TGCGCCAGCAGCCCTGTTGGGCAGGGAGACTTCGGAGAGACCCAGTACTTC
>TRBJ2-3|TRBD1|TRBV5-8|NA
CASSSPGQGVFTDTQCF
TGTGCCAGCAGTTCGCCGGGACAGGGGGTGTTCACAGATACGCAGTGTTTT
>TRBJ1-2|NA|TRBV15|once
CATSRGRGGYTF
TGTGCCACCAGCAGAGGTAGAGGTGGCTACACCTTC
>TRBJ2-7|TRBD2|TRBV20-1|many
CSALAGGSSYEQYF
TGCAGTGCCTTAGCGGGGGGGAGCTCCTACGAGCAGTACTTC
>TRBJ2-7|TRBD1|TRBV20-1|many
CSAPHFGDSLYEQYF
TGCAGTGCTCCACACTTCGGGGACAGCCTCTACGAGCAGTACTTC
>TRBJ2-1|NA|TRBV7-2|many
CASSRTSYNEQFF
TGTGCCAGCAGTCGGACTTCGTACAATGAGCAGTTCTTC
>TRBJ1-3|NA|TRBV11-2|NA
CASSLDQVGESSGNTIYF
TGTGCCAGCAGCTTAGATCAAGTTGGGGAGAGCTCTGGAAACACCATATATTTT
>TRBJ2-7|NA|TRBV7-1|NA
CASSLTLSSYEQYF
TGTGCCAGCAGTTTAACATTGAGCTCCTACGAGCAGTACTTC
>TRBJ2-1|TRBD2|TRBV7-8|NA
CASSPTSGDPPATGELFF
TGTGCCAGCAGCCCAACTAGCGGGGACCCTCCGGCGACCGGGGAGCTGTTCTTC
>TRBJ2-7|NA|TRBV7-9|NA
CASSLWVGSYEQYF
TGTGCCAGCAGCCTGTGGGTAGGGTCCTACGAGCAGTACTTC
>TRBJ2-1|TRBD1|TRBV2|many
CASRVTAQGDNEQFF
TGTGCCAGCAGGGTTACAGCACAGGGGGACAATGAGCAGTTCTTC